The next 10 T cell receptor beta chains were all read from a single sample in a study of cytomegalovirus exposure and HLA in healthy donors. With 60 Vbeta and 13 Jbeta primers, the PCR was carried out. This table comes from immunoSEQ multiplex PCR, and its TCRdb copy is limited to in-frame clones, with some not included. The sample consists of roughly 150,000 clones, roughly 77% of them appearing once. What was sequenced was PBMCs. Receptor source: a young man in good health and CMV-seropositive.

The chain links TRBV7-3 to TRBJ2-3; maybe TRBD1 (6 bases). The V end lost 2 bases, the J end lost 3 bases, and 12 bases lay between the germline ends. CDR1 SGHTA and CDR2 FQGTGA come from the germline V gene. The CDR3 is made up of 15 amino acids. CDR3 sequence reads: CASSLGPRGTDTQYF. CDR3 DNA: TGTGCCAGCAGCTTAGGTCCGAGGGGGACAGATACGCAGTATTTT. The whole variable domain, remainder taken from reference TRBV7-3 and TRBJ2-3, is GAGVSQTPSNKVTEKGKYVELRCDPISGHTALYWYRQSLGQGPEFLIYFQGTGAADDSGLPNDRFFAVRPEGSVSTLKIQRTERGDSAVYLCASSLGPRGTDTQYFGPGTRLTVL.

This clone was found once. The V call is TRBV5-6, the J call TRBJ2-2, with TRBD1 identical over 10 bases. CDR1 is SGHDT, CDR2 YYEEEE, per germline. This CDR3 has 16 amino acids. V was clipped by 5 bases and J by 5 bases; unmatched bases: 9. Written as DNA, the CDR3 is TGTGCCAGCAGAAACTCGGACAGGGGGATTACCGGGGAGCTGTTTTTT. Amino acids: CASRNSDRGITGELFF. Complete variable domain (other parts from reference TRBV5-6 and TRBJ2-2): DAGVTQSPTHLIKTRGQQVTLRCSPKSGHDTVSWYQQALGQGPQFIFQYYEEEERQRGNFPDRFSGHQFPNYSSELNVNALLLGDSALYLCASRNSDRGITGELFFGEGSRLTVL.

The rearrangement links TRBV5-6 to TRBJ2-3, with 8 bases lining up with TRBD2. V gave up 4 bases and J gave up 4 bases; unmatched junction bases: 8. The germline V gene has CDR1 SGHDT and CDR2 YYEEEE. The CDR3 covers 15 residues. The CDR3 is CASSIPGLEADTQYF. CDR3 in DNA: TGTGCCAGCAGCATACCGGGACTAGAGGCAGATACGCAGTATTTT.

The chain couples TRBV7-6 to TRBJ2-3; the match to TRBD2 covers 10 bases. This CDR3 has 15 amino acids. The germline gives CDR1 SGHVS, CDR2 FNYEAQ. Trimming removed 5 bases from V and 5 bases from J; junction bases left unmatched: 7. In nucleotides, the CDR3 is TGTGCCAGCAGCCCTAGCGGGAGAGAAGGAGATACGCAGTATTTT. This gives the protein CASSPSGREGDTQYF.

This clone was observed a single time. The chain recombines TRBV30 with TRBJ2-3; D is perhaps TRBD2 (5 bases). This CDR3 region has 13 residues. V was pared by 5 bases and J by 3 bases, with 12 bases between. Germline values: CDR1 GTSNPN, CDR2 SVGIG (reference sequence). CDR3 sequence (DNA): TGTGCCTGGGGGGAGACTTCTACAGATACGCAGTATTTT. This gives the protein CAWGETSTDTQYF.

V usage is TRBV5-4 and J usage is TRBJ2-1; TRBD2 matches at 13 bases. CDR1 is SGHNT and CDR2 is YYREEE in the germline V gene (reference sequence). The CDR3 is made up of 14 amino acids. V lost 5 bases to trimming and J lost 8 bases; unmatched junction nucleotides: 4. The DNA for the CDR3 is TGTGCCAGCAGAGGACTAGCGGGAGCGGATGAGCAGTTCTTC. Residues: CASRGLAGADEQFF.

The gene calls are TRBV7-2 and TRBJ2-6, with 7 bases lining up with TRBD2. J lost 4 bases, V lost 4 bases, and 10 bases had no gene match. CDR3 size: 17 residues. Germline values: CDR1 SGHTA, CDR2 FQGNSA. The CDR3 reads CASSSKGRDSGANVLTF. The CDR3 DNA is TGTGCCAGCAGCTCGAAAGGGAGGGACTCCGGGGCCAACGTCCTGACTTTC.

The J gene is TRBJ2-5, the V gene TRBV2, with 7 bases identical to TRBD2. The CDR3 covers 15 residues. Germline CDR1 is SNHLY and CDR2 is FYNNEI. V lost 7 bases and J lost 2; bases outside the gene matches: 10. The CDR3 loop is CASIPLAVAQETQYF. In nucleotides, the CDR3 is TGTGCCAGCATACCGCTAGCGGTGGCACAAGAGACCCAGTACTTC. The whole variable domain, filled in from reference TRBV2 and TRBJ2-5, reads EPEVTQTPSHQVTQMGQEVILRCVPISNHLYFYWYRQILGQKVEFLVSFYNNEISEKSEIFDDQFSVERPDGSNFTLKIRSTKLEDSAMYFCASIPLAVAQETQYFGPGTRLLVL.

This clone was picked up a small number of times. The V call is TRBV9, the J call TRBJ2-3, with TRBD2 matching 12 bases. This CDR3 is 14 amino acids long. Germline V gene lookup returns CDR1 SGDLS and CDR2 YYNGEE. Trimming cost V 10 bases and J 0 bases; bases outside gene matches: 3. In DNA, the CDR3 is TGTGCCTCCGGGACTAGCGGGAGCACAGATACGCAGTATTTT. It encodes CASGTSGSTDTQYF. The full variable domain, completed using reference TRBV9 and TRBJ2-3, is DSGVTQTPKHLITATGQRVTLRCSPRSGDLSVYWYQQSLDQGLQFLIQYYNGEERAKGNILERFSAQQFPDLHSELNLSSLELGDSALYFCASGTSGSTDTQYFGPGTRLTVL.

This clone was detected only once. The J gene is TRBJ2-2, the V gene TRBV27, with TRBD1 matching 8 bases. The V and J ends lost 7 bases and 5 bases, in that order; junction bases with no gene match: 3. Germline V lookup: CDR1 MNHEY, CDR2 SMNVEV (reference sequence). The CDR3 loop spans 13 amino acids. The CDR3 loop is CASTDRVTGELFF. CDR3 bases: TGTGCCAGCACGGACAGGGTAACCGGGGAGCTGTTTTTT.